The rows below give T cell receptor beta chains drawn from one sample of a study of T cell repertoires in ileal Crohn's disease. This table comes from immunoSEQ multiplex PCR, and its TCRdb copy is limited to in-frame clones, with some not included. The data contain about 4,100 clones, 55% to 80% of them seen just once; the ten biggest clones take up about 10%. The sequencing input was ileal tissue. These receptors all stem from an adult with Crohn's disease. Both conserved end residues are part of each CDR3. The D gene is left open where the match is weak. The size field is filled for only some rows; it gives once, few, many or a size class.

clone size	V gene	J gene	D gene	CDR3 DNA	CDR3 protein
few	TRBV11-2	TRBJ1-6	.	TGTGCCAGCAGCTCCTCGACAAACCTTAATTCACCCCTCCACTTT	CASSSSTNLNSPLHF
.	TRBV5-6	TRBJ1-1	TRBD1	TGTGCCAGCAGCTTCGACAGGGTCGACACTGAAGCTTTCTTT	CASSFDRVDTEAFF
.	TRBV7-8	TRBJ2-4	TRBD1	TGTGCCAGCAGCATCGGGACAGGGGGCAAAAACATTCAGTACTTC	CASSIGTGGKNIQYF
.	TRBV5-6	TRBJ2-6	.	TGTGCCAGCAGCTTACTGGGCTCTGGGGCCAACGTCCTGACTTTC	CASSLLGSGANVLTF
once	TRBV9	TRBJ1-3	TRBD1	TGTGCCAGCAGCGCCAAGGGGGCGCGAGGAAACACCATATATTTT	CASSAKGARGNTIYF
few	TRBV19	TRBJ2-2	TRBD1	TGTGCCAGTACCAGGACAGGGGGCACCGGGGAGCTGTTTTTT	CASTRTGGTGELFF
once	TRBV4-1	TRBJ1-4	.	TGCGCCAGCAGCCAAGACCGAGGATGGGAAAAACTGTTTTTT	CASSQDRGWEKLFF
.	TRBV6-5	TRBJ2-7	.	TGTGCCAGCACCCGGTCTTCGGGCTACGAGCAGTACTTC	CASTRSSGYEQYF
.	TRBV9	TRBJ1-1	.	TGTGCCAGCAGTCACTCCGGAGGGGCTGAAGCTTTCTTT	CASSHSGGAEAFF
.	TRBV5-1	TRBJ2-3	TRBD1	TGCGCCAGCAGCTTGGGGGGGACAGGGGCAGATACGCAGTATTTT	CASSLGGTGADTQYF
once	TRBV7-9	TRBJ1-1	TRBD1	TGTGCCAGCAGCTTGGGACAGGGGGCGCGTACTGAAGCTTTCTTT	CASSLGQGARTEAFF
few	TRBV11-1	TRBJ2-3	.	TGTGCCAGCAGCTTAATGAGTGGGACCAGCACAGATACGCAGTATTTT	CASSLMSGTSTDTQYF
.	TRBV10-1	TRBJ2-5	.	TGCGCCAGCAGTCCAGATATCGCAACGCAGACCCAGTACTTC	CASSPDIATQTQYF
once	TRBV19	TRBJ1-1	.	TGTGCCAGTAGTATCGGGGGGTATGAGGACACTGAAGCTTTCTTT	CASSIGGYEDTEAFF
.	TRBV7-9	TRBJ2-2	TRBD2	TGTGCCAGCAGCTTGGGGGAGGGCACCGGGGAGCTGTTTTTT	CASSLGEGTGELFF
.	TRBV6-5	TRBJ1-1	.	TGTGCCAGCAGCTACACGGGGGCTGGGACTGAAGCTTTCTTT	CASSYTGAGTEAFF
.	TRBV27	TRBJ1-1	TRBD1	TGTGCCAGCAGTTCCACGACAGGGAGGTACACTGAAGCTTTCTTT	CASSSTTGRYTEAFF
.	TRBV7-9	TRBJ2-3	TRBD1	TGTGCCAGCAGCTTGCAGGGGGCAGATACGCAGTATTTT	CASSLQGADTQYF
few	TRBV5-8	TRBJ2-2	TRBD1	TGTGCCAGCAGCTTGTTACAGGGGGCCGGTACCGGGGAGCTGTTTTTT	CASSLLQGAGTGELFF
.	TRBV2	TRBJ1-6	.	TGTGCCAGCAGTTCCGGGAGTTGGAATTCACCCCTCCACTTT	CASSSGSWNSPLHF
.	TRBV18	TRBJ1-5	.	TGTGCCAGCTCACCGGTTTCGGGATGGGATCAGCCCCAGCATTTT	CASSPVSGWDQPQHF
.	TRBV27	TRBJ2-3	.	TGTGCCAGCAGTGGACGAGGGGCCAGAGGAGATACGCAGTATTTT	CASSGRGARGDTQYF
once	TRBV23-1	TRBJ2-1	TRBD2	TGCGCCAGCAGTCAATCGTGGGAGCGGGGGTGTAATGAGCAGTTCTTC	CASSQSWERGCNEQFF
.	TRBV6-1	TRBJ2-1	.	TGTGCCAGCAGTGAAGAGGGGGCCTACAATGAGCAGTTCTTC	CASSEEGAYNEQFF
once	TRBV19	TRBJ1-6	TRBD1	TGTGCCAGTAGTATGGACCCAGGGGCAGGGGGCGCAGGTAATTCACCCCTCCACTTT	CASSMDPGAGGAGNSPLHF
.	TRBV6-1	TRBJ2-5	.	TGTGCCAGCAGTGAAACTGGGGAAGAGACCCAGTACTTC	CASSETGEETQYF
.	TRBV18	TRBJ2-3	.	TGTGCCAGCTCACCACCGGGGGGCATGACAGATACGCAGTATTTT	CASSPPGGMTDTQYF
.	TRBV5-5	TRBJ1-1	.	TGTGCCAGCAGCTTCGACGGGAACACTGAAGCTTTCTTT	CASSFDGNTEAFF
large	TRBV6-4	TRBJ1-2	TRBD1	TGTGCCAGCAGGGGGGACAGGGGGAGGACTAACTATGGCTACACCTTC	CASRGDRGRTNYGYTF
.	TRBV6-5	TRBJ1-1	TRBD1	TGTGCCAGCAGTGCACAGGGGCAGAACACTGAAGCTTTCTTT	CASSAQGQNTEAFF
.	TRBV30	TRBJ1-6	.	TGTGCCTGGAGTGAGGGACGGGAAGGAATCCCCCTCCACTTT	CAWSEGREGIPLHF
.	TRBV14	TRBJ2-7	.	TGTGCCAGCAGCCCTGAACTATTCAACTCCTACGAGCAGTACTTC	CASSPELFNSYEQYF
once	TRBV7-2	TRBJ2-3	TRBD2	TGTGCCAGCAGCTTCGGGGGGGCCACAGATACGCAGTATTTT	CASSFGGATDTQYF
.	TRBV9	TRBJ2-5	.	TGTGCCAGCAGCGTAGGGGGCAGCCAAGAGACCCAGTACTTC	CASSVGGSQETQYF
.	TRBV7-9	TRBJ2-7	TRBD1	TGTGCCAGCAGTATGGGACAGGCCTCCTACGAGCAGTACTTC	CASSMGQASYEQYF
.	TRBV6-1	TRBJ2-5	TRBD2	TGTGCCAGCAGTGTGTCTAGCGGGGGGGCTGGAGAGACCCAGTACTTC	CASSVSSGGAGETQYF
few	TRBV7-3	TRBJ2-1	.	TGTGCCAGCAGCCTTAGGGGGGTGTCCTACAATGAGCAGTTCTTC	CASSLRGVSYNEQFF
.	TRBV13	TRBJ2-5	.	TGTGCCAGCAGCTTAAGGGGGAGAGAGACCCAGTACTTC	CASSLRGRETQYF
once	TRBV27	TRBJ2-3	.	TGTGCCAGCAGCCTCATACCGCGGGATACGCAGTATTTT	CASSLIPRDTQYF